This T cell receptor beta chain was found in a study of T cells in Graves' hyperthyroidism and ophthalmopathy. Study-level findings and limits: Stable hyperthyroidism and ophthalmopathy were separated using 13 V-J signatures.

This clonotype was seen once. Its antigen is unidentified. Germline and junction disagree at one end, which may indicate a read error. CDR3 length equals 15 residues. The germline gives CDR1 SGHTA, CDR2 FQGTGA. Stable disease denoted Graves' hyperthyroidism without ophthalmopathy progression within 18 months. TCR beta CDR3 regions were amplified from RNA. Primed by the HTBI set, a first-round RT-PCR was run on the TCR CDR3. TCRdb reanalysed the multiplex PCR reads using MiXCR and keeps one entry per CDR3 protein. This sample carries hundreds of thousands of distinct CDR3 sequences, about 45% of them seen once, and the ten largest clones take roughly 8.2%.

Sample: peripheral blood or thyroid tissue (not recorded which). The receptor comes from a woman between 18 and 30 years old with Graves' hyperthyroidism. V usage is TRBV7-3 and J usage is TRBJ2-5; 11 nucleotides match TRBD1. TRBJ2-7 matches the DNA end more closely, so the J call is doubtful. CDR3 bases: TGTGCCGGCAGCGACGGGACAGGGGGATCCTACGAGCAGTACTTC. Translated: CAGSDGTGGSYEQYF.